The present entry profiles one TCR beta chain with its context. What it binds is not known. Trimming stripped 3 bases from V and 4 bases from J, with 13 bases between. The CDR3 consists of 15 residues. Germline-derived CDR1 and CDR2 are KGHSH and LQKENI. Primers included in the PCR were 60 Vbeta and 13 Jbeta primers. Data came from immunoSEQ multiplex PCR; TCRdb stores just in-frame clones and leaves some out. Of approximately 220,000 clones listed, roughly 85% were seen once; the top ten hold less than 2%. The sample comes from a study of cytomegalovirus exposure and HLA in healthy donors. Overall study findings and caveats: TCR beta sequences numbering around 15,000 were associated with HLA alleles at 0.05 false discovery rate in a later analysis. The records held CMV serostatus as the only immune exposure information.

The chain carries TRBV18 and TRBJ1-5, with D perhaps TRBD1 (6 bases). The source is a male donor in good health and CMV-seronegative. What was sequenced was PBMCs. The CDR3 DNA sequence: TGTGCCAGCTCACCCGGGACATTCCATAATCAGCCCCAGCATTTT. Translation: CASSPGTFHNQPQHF.